Given below is one T cell receptor beta chain in context. The Seattle patients, enrolled during active infection, were followed longitudinally. Germline lookup yields CDR1 SGHTA and CDR2 FQGTGA. With 5 bases removed from V and 0 bases from J, the gap between germline ends came to 10 bases. The CDR3 runs 14 residues. In the authors' methods: How many nucleated cells were present was estimated from reference gene primer amplification. The protocol was immunoSEQ multiplex PCR, while the TCRdb copy is restricted to in-frame clones and leaves out a portion. V, J and clone size reflect that table, while D and trimming were determined from the DNA. The sample shows some 400,000 clones, approximately 87% of them seen only once. This record belongs to a study of blood T cell repertoires in COVID-19. Looking at the study overall: Sites across the United States, Italy and Spain contributed samples from acute and convalescent COVID-19.

Sequenced material: peripheral blood. The chain has TRBV7-3 and TRBJ1-1; perhaps TRBD1 as D (6 bases). This clonotype originated in a woman aged 55-69 years with COVID-19, enrolled during active disease. In DNA, the CDR3 is TGTGCCAGCAGCCCTGACAGGCTGAACACTGAAGCTTTCTTT. This encodes CASSPDRLNTEAFF. The variable domain in full, completed from reference TRBV7-3 and TRBJ1-1, reads GAGVSQTPSNKVTEKGKYVELRCDPISGHTALYWYRQSLGQGPEFLIYFQGTGAADDSGLPNDRFFAVRPEGSVSTLKIQRTERGDSAVYLCASSPDRLNTEAFFGQGTRLTVV.